This T cell receptor beta chain comes out of a study of cytomegalovirus exposure and HLA in healthy donors. Regarding this clone: Its cognate antigen is unknown.

The CDR3 totals 16 residues. With 0 bases removed from V and 8 bases from J, the gap between germline ends came to 18 bases. The germline V gene has CDR1 SGDLS and CDR2 YYNGEE. The study, taken as a whole, reports: Researchers reported that three CMV-associated chains were confirmed in vitro as CMV antigen-specific. A list of around 160 TCR beta chains associated with cytomegalovirus was given. Per published reports, the classifier diagnosed cytomegalovirus status with high specificity and sensitivity.

Assay: immunoSEQ multiplex PCR; the TCRdb copy retains only in-frame clones and omits some. The repertoire includes more than 300,000 clones, about nine tenths of them detected once, and 0.75% to 0.85% sits in the top ten. The specimen was PBMCs. The chain joins TRBV9 to TRBJ2-1; TRBD1 might be the D (6 bases). This receptor was obtained from a woman in her late teens or twenties in good health and CMV-seronegative. The CDR3 DNA follows: TGTGCCAGCAGCGTAGTTGGCAGGGGTTATACGGATGAGCAGTTCTTC. Residues: CASSVVGRGYTDEQFF. The variable domain in full, with the rest retrieved from reference TRBV9 and TRBJ2-1, is DSGVTQTPKHLITATGQRVTLRCSPRSGDLSVYWYQQSLDQGLQFLIQYYNGEERAKGNILERFSAQQFPDLHSELNLSSLELGDSALYFCASSVVGRGYTDEQFFGPGTRLTVL.